This TCR beta chain is drawn from a study of blood T cell repertoires in COVID-19. Study as a whole: Whether acute or convalescent, the COVID-19 samples came from the United States, Italy and Spain. Sample material is recorded as cDNA or gDNA derived from T cells, B-cell-depleted T cells, or PBMCs.

In the original workflow: Amplification of reference gene primers was used by the study to estimate nucleated cell counts. The assay was immunoSEQ multiplex PCR, and TCRdb's table has in-frame clones only and misses some. V and J calls and clone size come straight from that table; D and trimming were deduced from the DNA. The sample yields 200,000 to 300,000 clones, roughly 91% seen once. Seattle's enrolled individuals joined amid active infection and were then monitored longitudinally. Sequenced material: peripheral blood. The clonotype originates from a man aged 25-45 years with COVID-19, enrolled during active disease.

The CDR3: CASSTSDSPYEQYF. As DNA, the CDR3 is TGTGCCAGCAGCACTAGCGACAGCCCCTACGAGCAGTACTTC. This chain links TRBV5-4 with TRBJ2-7; 7 bases line up with TRBD2. Germline CDR1 is SGHNT and CDR2 is YYREEE (reference sequence). V lost 4 bases to trimming and J lost 2 bases; unmatched junction nucleotides: 6. This CDR3 is 14 amino acids long.